The source of this TCR beta chain is a study of monozygotic twins with cystic fibrosis. Measured with immunoSEQ multiplex PCR; TCRdb has only the in-frame clones, and not every one. The profile shows 18,000 or so clones, less than 95% of them singletons. The germline CDR1 and CDR2 sequences are LNHDA and SQIVND (reference sequence). The V gene lost 5 bases and the J gene lost 4 bases, with 12 bases spanning the gap. The CDR3 spans 14 residues. Sequences were obtained from blood. The rearrangement uses TRBV19 and TRBJ2-1; D gene uncertain. This clonotype was obtained from a girl aged 2-10 years with cystic fibrosis. CDR3 coding DNA: TGTGCCAGTAGTTGGCAGATGGAGTACAATGAGCAGTTCTTC. This sequence encodes CASSWQMEYNEQFF.